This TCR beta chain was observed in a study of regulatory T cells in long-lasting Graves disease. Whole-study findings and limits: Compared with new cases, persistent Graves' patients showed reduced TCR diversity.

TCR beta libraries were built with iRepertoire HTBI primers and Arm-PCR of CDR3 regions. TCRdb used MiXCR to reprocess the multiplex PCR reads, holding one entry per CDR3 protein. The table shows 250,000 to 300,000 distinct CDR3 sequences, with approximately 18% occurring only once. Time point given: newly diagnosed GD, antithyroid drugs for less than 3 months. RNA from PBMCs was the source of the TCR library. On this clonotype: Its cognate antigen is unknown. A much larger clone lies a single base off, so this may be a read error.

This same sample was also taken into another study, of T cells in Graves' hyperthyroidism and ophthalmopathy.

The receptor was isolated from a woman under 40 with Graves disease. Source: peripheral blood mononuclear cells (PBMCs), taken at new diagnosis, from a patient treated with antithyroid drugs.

The CDR3 region has the DNA TGTGCCAGCAGCTTAGCGGGGGGGGGATCCGGAAACACCATATATTTT. This codes for CASSLAGGGSGNTIYF. The rearrangement uses TRBV7-8 and TRBJ1-3, with D perhaps matching TRBD1 (5 bases). Trimming took 0 bases from V and 4 from J, leaving 13 bases between them. CDR3 length: 16 residues. Germline-derived CDR1 and CDR2 are SGHVS and FQNEAQ.